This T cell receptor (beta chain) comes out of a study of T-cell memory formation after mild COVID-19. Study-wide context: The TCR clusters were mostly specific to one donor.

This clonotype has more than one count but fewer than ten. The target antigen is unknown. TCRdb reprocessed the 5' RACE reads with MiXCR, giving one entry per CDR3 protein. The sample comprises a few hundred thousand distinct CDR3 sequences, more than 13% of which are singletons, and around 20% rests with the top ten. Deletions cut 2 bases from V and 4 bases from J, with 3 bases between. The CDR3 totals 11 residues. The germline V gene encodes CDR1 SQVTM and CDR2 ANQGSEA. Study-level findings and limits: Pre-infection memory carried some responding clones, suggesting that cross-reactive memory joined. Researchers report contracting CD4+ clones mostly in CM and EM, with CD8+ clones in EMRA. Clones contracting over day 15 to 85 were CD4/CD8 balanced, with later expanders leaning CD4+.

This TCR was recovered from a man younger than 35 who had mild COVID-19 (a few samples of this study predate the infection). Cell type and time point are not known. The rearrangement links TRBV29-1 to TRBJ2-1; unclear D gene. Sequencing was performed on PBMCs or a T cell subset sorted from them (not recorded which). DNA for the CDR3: TGCAGCGTTGAAAGTTACAATGAGCAGTTCTTC. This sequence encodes CSVESYNEQFF.